This T cell receptor beta chain comes out of a study of CXCR3-negative and CXCR3-positive naive CD8 T cells. The study's findings and limits: In CXCR3-positive naive cells, the TRB CDR3s were more hydrophobic than in CXCR3-negative naive cells. Memory CD8+ cells showed much lower diversity, while both naive subsets displayed comparably high diversity.

As concerns this clonotype: Its antigen remains unidentified.

The CDR3 is made up of 14 amino acids. Germline V lookup: CDR1 SGHRS, CDR2 YFSETQ. The TRB libraries of cDNA were built by UMI-labeled 5' RACE. TCRdb reprocessed the 5' RACE reads and stores each CDR3 protein as one record, lacking DNA. This sample's clone table lists around 88,000 distinct CDR3 sequences. This rearrangement joins TRBV5-1 to TRBJ1-1. This TCR was sampled from a human donor in good health. Some clones in this sample may be carry-over from other donors' samples. Source material: naive CXCR3+ CD8+ T cells from blood. Subset in this sample: CD45RO-CCR7+CD27+CD95- naive CD8+ T cells expressing CXCR3 (TNR3+). CDR3 residues: CASSLAWENTEAFF.